These T cell receptor beta chains were read from a single sample in a study of T-cell reconstitution after alpha-beta-depleted transplantation in children. TCRdb processed the PCR reads anew with MiXCR; each CDR3 protein has one entry. The table records 250,000 to 350,000 distinct CDR3 sequences, approximately 23% of them present only once. Here the sequenced sample was PBMCs, mostly from graft donor cells, taken 180 days after TCRalphabeta/CD19-depleted stem cell transplant. These receptors were taken from a male patient between 10 and 17 years old who had a stem cell transplant for acute lymphoblastic leukemia, so the T cells may come from the graft donor. Each CDR3 is given with its conserved first and last residue. The D gene is left open where the match is weak.

J | D | V | CDR3
TRBJ2-1 | . | TRBV9 | CASSGQVYNEQFF
TRBJ2-7 | TRBD1 | TRBV7-6 | CASSSTGAQYF
TRBJ2-7 | TRBD1 | TRBV29-1 | CSVGGRDRSYEQYF
TRBJ1-5 | . | TRBV15 | CATSGILGSPLNQPQHF
TRBJ1-4 | . | TRBV3-1 | CASSHPATNEKLFF
TRBJ1-1 | TRBD1 | TRBV5-1 | CASSRGTGVVTETFF
TRBJ2-1 | . | TRBV24-1 | CATSDRGRGLGDEQFF
TRBJ2-2 | . | TRBV3-1 | CASSPVNTGELFF
TRBJ2-5 | TRBD2 | TRBV2 | CASSRSGRAQETQYF
TRBJ2-7 | . | TRBV4-2 | CASSQDFSYEQYF
TRBJ2-7 | TRBD2 | TRBV28 | CASRPSGRGTYEQYF
TRBJ2-1 | TRBD2 | TRBV20-1 | CSARGPISGTEQFF
TRBJ2-3 | . | TRBV5-5 | CASGLSGSDTQYF
TRBJ2-1 | TRBD1 | TRBV24-1 | CAASGAQGALWGNEQFF
TRBJ2-3 | . | TRBV5-1 | CASSRTGYTDTQYF
TRBJ1-5 | . | TRBV15 | CATSREANQPQHF
TRBJ2-7 | . | TRBV20-1 | CSASGWDPSIGEQYF
TRBJ1-2 | TRBD1 | TRBV3-1 | CASSQEEGAYGYTF
TRBJ2-7 | . | TRBV4-1 | CASSQEPGPYEQYF
TRBJ2-1 | . | TRBV4-2 | CASSQGEGVGNEQFF
TRBJ1-1 | TRBD1 | TRBV7-2 | CASSLGGTVTEAFF
TRBJ2-3 | TRBD2 | TRBV7-2 | CASSRTSGTGTDTQYF
TRBJ2-5 | . | TRBV13 | CASSHLIQETQYF
TRBJ1-2 | . | TRBV20-1 | CSARDHGTQGGVSNYGYTF
TRBJ2-3 | . | TRBV15 | CATSRDRGMGTDTQYF
TRBJ2-6 | . | TRBV5-4 | CASRQGPSGANVLTF
TRBJ2-7 | TRBD2 | TRBV18 | CASSPGSGSSYEQYF
TRBJ1-2 | . | TRBV15 | CATSRDATWTYGYTF
TRBJ2-3 | . | TRBV7-2 | CASSLQGLENTDTQYF
TRBJ2-7 | . | TRBV18 | CASSPHPLSEQYF
TRBJ2-5 | . | TRBV7-3 | CASSLQGAGIQETQYF
TRBJ2-5 | . | TRBV7-2 | CASSVGTSYEETQYF
TRBJ2-1 | TRBD2 | TRBV20-1 | CSASLAGDYNEQFF
TRBJ2-1 | TRBD2 | TRBV24-1 | CATSGDSQRGVDNEQFF
TRBJ2-2 | . | TRBV5-1 | CASSDVVLGTGELFF
TRBJ2-7 | TRBD1 | TRBV5-4 | CASSRQGPSYEQYF
TRBJ2-5 | TRBD2 | TRBV2 | CASREIAGVQETQYF
TRBJ2-5 | . | TRBV24-1 | CATSDFRSRGEETQYF
TRBJ2-3 | . | TRBV6-5 | CAGTDTQYF
TRBJ1-1 | . | TRBV23-1 | CASRRPGTLNTEAFF
TRBJ2-7 | . | TRBV11-2 | CASSLDVGYGYEQYF
TRBJ2-5 | TRBD2 | TRBV5-1 | CASGLAGGPVETQYF
TRBJ2-5 | . | TRBV7-9 | CASSLRLEETQYF
TRBJ2-7 | TRBD1 | TRBV3-1 | CVSSQGQGAYEQYF
TRBJ2-1 | TRBD2 | TRBV7-3 | CASSLYGGGYNEQFF
TRBJ2-7 | . | TRBV5-1 | CASQAAGAYEQYF
TRBJ1-4 | . | TRBV7-3 | CASSLTPLENEKLFF